The 21 T cell receptor beta chains below were found in one sample sequenced in a study of blood T cell repertoires in COVID-19. The table came from immunoSEQ multiplex PCR; TCRdb's copy has only in-frame clones and leaves some out. Found here are fewer than 400,000 clones, 85% of them singletons; the top ten hold roughly 3.4%. Sequenced material: peripheral blood. All receptors come from a young woman with acute or convalescent COVID-19.

This chain links TRBV7-9 with TRBJ1-6; no clear D gene. CDR3 length equals 17 residues. The V end lost 4 bases, the J end lost 7 bases, and 20 bases lay between the germline ends. In germline, CDR1 is SEHNR, CDR2 FQNEAQ (reference sequence). The CDR3 region is CASSWTAGKPHNSPLHF. The DNA for the CDR3 is TGTGCCAGCAGCTGGACGGCGGGCAAACCTCACAATTCACCCCTCCACTTT.

V is TRBV9 and J is TRBJ1-2, with TRBD1 identical over 7 bases. The CDR3 has 15 amino acids. CDR1 SGDLS and CDR2 YYNGEE come from the germline V gene. Trimming removed 4 bases from V and 4 bases from J; junction bases left unmatched: 10. The CDR3 DNA is TGTGCCAGCAGCCCTCGACAGGGCTCAACCTATGGCTACACCTTC. It specifies CASSPRQGSTYGYTF.

The V call is TRBV12-3 or TRBV12-4, the J call TRBJ1-5; the D gene is possibly TRBD1 (5 bases). V shed 6 bases and J shed 9 bases, with 12 bases lying between them. The CDR3 has 12 amino acids. CDR3 nucleotides: TGTGCCAGCAGAGGGGATACGGGGCCCCAGCATTTT. Its translation is CASRGDTGPQHF.

The gene calls are TRBV18 and TRBJ2-7, with D possibly being TRBD1 (5 bases). Germline V gene data show CDR1 as KGHSH and CDR2 as LQKENI. The ends were cut back, 2 bases at V and 0 bases at J, with 8 bases in the middle. The CDR3 sequence is 14 residues long. DNA of the CDR3: TGTGCCAGCTCACCAGGGGCGATCTCCTACGAGCAGTACTTC. Its translation: CASSPGAISYEQYF.

V is TRBV27 and J is TRBJ1-2; unclear D gene. CDR1 and CDR2 from the germline V gene are MNHEY and SMNVEV (reference sequence). The CDR3 spans 14 residues. V was shortened by 3 bases and J by 2 bases, with 10 bases between the two germline ends. The DNA of the CDR3 is TGTGCCAGCAGTTTTACAGCTACCAACTATGGCTACACCTTC. Its translation is CASSFTATNYGYTF.

This clone was seen a few times. The chain recombines TRBV20-1 with TRBJ2-7, with 7 bases aligning to TRBD2. Germline CDR1 and CDR2: DFQATT and SNEGSKA (reference sequence). The ends lost 3 bases at V and 4 bases at J; junction bases unmatched: 9. CDR3 length: 14 residues. CDR3 sequence reads: CSASLSAGIYEQYF. CDR3 in DNA: TGCAGTGCTAGTTTGTCAGCGGGGATATACGAGCAGTACTTC.

The chain combines TRBV6-6 with TRBJ1-5; 7 bases are shared with TRBD1. With 4 bases clipped from V and 3 bases from J, the junction kept 6 bases outside the gene matches. This CDR3 has 15 amino acids. CDR1 and CDR2 from the germline V gene are MNHNY and SVGAGI (reference sequence). In DNA form, the CDR3 reads TGTGCCAGCAGTTTAGGGGACAGTGCCAATCAGCCCCAGCATTTT. This gives the protein CASSLGDSANQPQHF.

The J gene is TRBJ2-1, the V gene TRBV11-2; D is perhaps TRBD2 (5 bases). The CDR3 covers 12 residues. CDR1 and CDR2 (germline): SGHAT, FQNNGV. V was trimmed by 0 bases and J by 9 bases, leaving 6 bases between them. CDR3 sequence (DNA): TGTGCCAGCAGCTTAGATGGAGGTGAGCAGTTCTTC. This codes for CASSLDGGEQFF. Looking up the rest from reference TRBV11-2 and TRBJ2-1 gives the full variable domain: EAGVAQSPRYKIIEKRQSVAFWCNPISGHATLYWYQQILGQGPKLLIQFQNNGVVDDSQLPKDRFSAERLKGVDSTLKIQPAKLEDSAVYLCASSLDGGEQFFGPGTRLTVL.

The chain uses TRBV5-1 and TRBJ2-7, with D unresolved. Germline V gene lookup returns CDR1 SGHRS and CDR2 YFSETQ. This CDR3 comprises 13 residues. The germline V and J ends were trimmed by 0 bases and 6 bases, with 10 bases remaining between them. For the CDR3, the DNA is TGCGCCAGCAGCTTGGTGCCTTCGAGCGAGCAGTACTTC. Its protein is CASSLVPSSEQYF. The full variable domain, with the rest looked up from reference TRBV5-1 and TRBJ2-7, is KAGVTQTPRYLIKTRGQQVTLSCSPISGHRSVSWYQQTPGQGLQFLFEYFSETQRNKGNFPGRFSGRQFSNSRSEMNVSTLELGDSALYLCASSLVPSSEQYFGPGTRLTVT.

This sequence joins TRBV28 and TRBJ1-2; 7 positions match TRBD1. The germline CDR1 and CDR2 sequences are MDHEN and SYDVKM. Trimming at V came to 7 bases and at J to 6 bases, leaving 8 bases not matched to a gene. The CDR3 runs to 13 residues. CDR3 protein: CASTPDRVDGYTF. CDR3 nucleotide sequence: TGTGCCAGCACCCCCGACAGGGTTGATGGCTACACCTTC.

The chain is built from TRBV19 and TRBJ1-2; D unclear. Germline assignment: CDR1 LNHDA and CDR2 SQIVND (reference sequence). With 5 bases removed from V and 4 bases from J, the gap between germline ends came to 17 bases. The CDR3 spans 15 residues. Here the CDR3 DNA reads TGTGCCAGTAGTTCGCTGCAGGTGACTACCTATGGCTACACCTTC. Its translation is CASSSLQVTTYGYTF.

The rearrangement joins TRBV28 to TRBJ1-6; TRBD1 matches at 7 bases. This CDR3 has 18 residues. V trimming: 2 bases; J trimming: 2 bases; junction bases outside the gene matches: 9. Germline V gene data show CDR1 as MDHEN and CDR2 as SYDVKM. The CDR3 is CASSLDGQALPYNSPLHF. In DNA, the CDR3 is TGTGCCAGCAGTTTAGACGGACAGGCGCTCCCCTATAATTCACCCCTCCACTTT.

The rearrangement joins TRBV7-3 to TRBJ2-5; maybe TRBD1 (6 bases). The V end was cut by 5 bases, the J end by 4 bases, with 11 bases between. Germline loops: CDR1 SGHTA, CDR2 FQGTGA. This CDR3 contains 13 residues. CDR3 coding DNA: TGTGCCAGCAGCATGGTCAGGGGAGAGACCCAGTACTTC. It specifies CASSMVRGETQYF.

This chain joins TRBV27 and TRBJ1-6; 7 positions agree with TRBD1. CDR1 MNHEY and CDR2 SMNVEV come from the germline V gene (reference sequence). The CDR3 is 15 amino acids. V was clipped by 3 bases and J by 6 bases; unmatched bases: 5. CDR3 loop: CASSFLRDSNSPLHF. DNA for the CDR3: TGTGCCAGCAGTTTCCTCCGGGACAGTAATTCACCCCTCCACTTT.

This chain uses TRBV24-1 with TRBJ1-2, with D possibly matching TRBD1 (6 bases). V was trimmed by 9 bases and J by 4 bases, leaving 14 bases between them. CDR1 and CDR2 (germline): KGHDR, SFDVKD. The CDR3 has 13 residues. As DNA, the CDR3 is TGTGCCACCCAGCAGGGGTCAGTCTATGGCTACACCTTC. Encoded protein: CATQQGSVYGYTF.

The CDR3 DNA reads TGTGCCAGCAGTGAATTTACAGGCCTAAACACTGAAGCTTTCTTT. This encodes CASSEFTGLNTEAFF. The chain employs TRBV2 and TRBJ1-1; possibly TRBD1 for D (5 bases). Trimming removed 2 bases at V and 2 bases at J, with 12 bases between. The germline V gene encodes CDR1 SNHLY and CDR2 FYNNEI. The length of the CDR3 is 15 residues.

The chain is built from TRBV7-2 and TRBJ1-1, with D possibly being TRBD1 (5 bases). Trimming shortened V by 3 bases and J by 2 bases, and 10 bases separated the two germline ends. CDR3 length: 14 amino acids. Germline V gene sequence: CDR1 SGHTA, CDR2 FQGNSA. The CDR3 DNA is TGTGCCAGCAGCTTTCTTCAGGGAAACACTGAAGCTTTCTTT. Amino acids: CASSFLQGNTEAFF.

The chain has TRBV19 and TRBJ1-5; no reliable D call. This CDR3 region has 14 residues. CDR1 is LNHDA, CDR2 SQIVND, per germline (reference sequence). V was pared by 3 bases and J by 3 bases, with 9 bases between. CDR3 loop: CASSIGGYNQPQHF. CDR3 nucleotides: TGTGCCAGTAGTATCGGAGGTTACAATCAGCCCCAGCATTTT.

DNA for the CDR3: TGCAGCGTTGAACCGACAGTCTACGAGCAGTTCTTC. This gives the protein CSVEPTVYEQFF. V gene TRBV29-1 combines with J gene TRBJ2-1, with D possibly being TRBD1 (5 bases). CDR3 size: 12 residues. V shed 2 bases and J shed 10 bases, with 12 bases lying between them. Germline assignment: CDR1 SQVTM and CDR2 ANQGSEA.

This rearrangement joins TRBV3-1 (or the pseudogene TRBV3-2) to TRBJ2-2; 7 bases map to TRBD1. V lost 4 bases to trimming and J lost 8 bases; unmatched junction nucleotides: 4. The germline gives CDR1 LGHDT, CDR2 YNNKEL (reference sequence). The CDR3 totals 13 residues. CDR3 nucleotide sequence: TGTGCCAGCAGCCTAGGACAGGTTGGGGAGCTGTTTTTT. Protein sequence: CASSLGQVGELFF.

This clone was seen only a few times. The chain recombines TRBV27 with TRBJ1-4; 8 positions agree with TRBD1. Germline V gene lookup returns CDR1 MNHEY and CDR2 SMNVEV (reference sequence). V shed 5 bases, J shed 7 bases, and the junction held 3 bases outside the gene matches. The CDR3 extends over 13 amino acids. The CDR3 nucleotides are TGTGCCAGCAGTGCCGGACAGGGTGAAAAACTGTTTTTT. It is translated as CASSAGQGEKLFF.